This TCR beta chain is drawn from a study of OX40 agonist ivuxolimab in advanced cancers. Blood got drawn at baseline, again on cycle 4 day 1, and then on cycle 7 day 1. The protocol was immunoSEQ multiplex PCR, while the TCRdb copy is restricted to in-frame clones and leaves out a portion. The data contain 25,000 to 35,000 clones, 90% of them seen just once; the ten biggest clones take up about 26%. CDR3 length: 11 amino acids. Trimming removed 3 bases from V and 4 bases from J, with 4 bases in between. Germline V gene lookup returns CDR1 DFQATT and CDR2 SNEGSKA (reference sequence). The receptor was derived from an adult with an advanced solid tumor such as melanoma, head and neck, liver or kidney cancer. The source material was CD4+ or CD8+ T cells sorted from blood, sampled in a trial of the OX40 agonist ivuxolimab. The rearrangement uses TRBV20-1 and TRBJ2-1; no clear D gene. The CDR3 here is CSARSYNEQFF. The DNA of the CDR3 is TGCAGTGCTAGGTCTTACAATGAGCAGTTCTTC.